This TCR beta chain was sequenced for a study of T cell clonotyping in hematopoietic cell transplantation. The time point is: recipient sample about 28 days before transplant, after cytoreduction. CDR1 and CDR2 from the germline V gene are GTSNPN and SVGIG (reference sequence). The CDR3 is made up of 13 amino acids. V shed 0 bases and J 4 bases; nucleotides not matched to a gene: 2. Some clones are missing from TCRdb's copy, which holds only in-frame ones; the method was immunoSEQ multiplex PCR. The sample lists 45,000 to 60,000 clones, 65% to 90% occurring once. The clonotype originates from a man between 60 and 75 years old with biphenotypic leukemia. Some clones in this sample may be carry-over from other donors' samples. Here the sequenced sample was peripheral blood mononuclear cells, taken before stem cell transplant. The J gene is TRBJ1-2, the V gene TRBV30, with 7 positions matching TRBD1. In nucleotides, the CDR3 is TGTGCCTGGAGTGTAGGGACAGTCTATGGCTACACCTTC. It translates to CAWSVGTVYGYTF.